These 22 T cell receptor beta chains were sequenced from one sample in a study of lymphopenia after photon versus proton radiotherapy. Generated by immunoSEQ multiplex PCR, the TCRdb table keeps only in-frame clones and is missing some. The data show some 170,000 clones, 88% seen once. This sample comprised peripheral blood, obtained from a patient treated with photon-based radiotherapy. Receptors were obtained from a man aged 50-59 years with gastric cancer.

In its sample, this clone was seen a few times. The CDR3 reads CASSSPTGSGNTIYF. The CDR3 nucleotides read TGTGCCAGCAGTTCCCCGACAGGTTCAGGAAACACCATATATTTT. The chain recombines TRBV28 with TRBJ1-3, with a weak D call TRBD1 (6 bases). The germline gives CDR1 MDHEN, CDR2 SYDVKM. V was pared by 4 bases and J by 4 bases, with 14 bases between. The CDR3 contains 15 residues. Together with reference TRBV28 and TRBJ1-3, the CDR3 gives the full variable domain: DVKVTQSSRYLVKRTGEKVFLECVQDMDHENMFWYRQDPGLGLRLIYFSYDVKMKEKGDIPEGYSVSREKKERFSLILESASTNQTSMYLCASSSPTGSGNTIYFGEGSWLTVV.

This chain joins TRBV9 and TRBJ2-1, with a tentative D call TRBD1 (5 bases). The CDR3 has 15 residues. V dropped 4 bases and J dropped 4 bases, with 15 bases sitting between them. Germline V lookup: CDR1 SGDLS, CDR2 YYNGEE. CDR3 region: CASSPSSRGYNEQFF. As DNA, the CDR3 is TGTGCCAGCAGCCCTTCGTCTAGGGGATACAATGAGCAGTTCTTC. Full variable domain (outside the CDR3, taken from reference TRBV9 and TRBJ2-1): DSGVTQTPKHLITATGQRVTLRCSPRSGDLSVYWYQQSLDQGLQFLIQYYNGEERAKGNILERFSAQQFPDLHSELNLSSLELGDSALYFCASSPSSRGYNEQFFGPGTRLTVL.

The rearrangement joins TRBV5-1 to TRBJ2-3; the D is unclear. From germline, CDR1 is SGHRS and CDR2 YFSETQ. V dropped 4 bases and J dropped 6 bases, with 18 bases sitting between them. There are 15 residues in the CDR3. The CDR3 sequence is CASSHLEFGMDTQYF. In nucleotides, the CDR3 is TGCGCCAGCAGCCACCTGGAATTTGGTATGGATACGCAGTATTTT. Supplemented by reference TRBV5-1 and TRBJ2-3, the full variable domain reads KAGVTQTPRYLIKTRGQQVTLSCSPISGHRSVSWYQQTPGQGLQFLFEYFSETQRNKGNFPGRFSGRQFSNSRSEMNVSTLELGDSALYLCASSHLEFGMDTQYFGPGTRLTVL.

The rearrangement uses TRBV25-1 and TRBJ1-4; maybe TRBD1 (5 bases). The CDR3 consists of 15 residues. Deletions cut 3 bases from V and 7 bases from J, with 15 bases between. CDR1 is MGHDK and CDR2 is SYGVNS in the germline V gene. This CDR3 is CASSEPTSGGEKLFF. In DNA, the CDR3 is TGTGCCAGCAGTGAGCCGACCTCGGGGGGTGAAAAACTGTTTTTT.

V is TRBV18 and J is TRBJ1-5; 9 bases align to TRBD1. Trimming removed 3 bases from V and 5 bases from J; junction bases left unmatched: 11. The length of the CDR3 is 17 residues. Germline V gene sequence: CDR1 KGHSH, CDR2 LQKENI. The CDR3 bases are TGTGCCAGCTCACCGACTTCCGGGACAGGGTCTGATCAGCCCCAGCATTTT. Encoded protein: CASSPTSGTGSDQPQHF.

This clone was seen a handful of times. This chain joins TRBV10-2 and TRBJ1-5; weak D call: TRBD1 (5 bases). This CDR3 is built from 13 residues. Trimming cost V 6 bases and J 0 bases, with 6 bases left between them. Germline-derived CDR1 and CDR2 are WSHSY and SAAADI. CDR3 sequence reads: CASRGHSNQPQHF. The CDR3 nucleotides read TGCGCCAGCAGAGGACATAGCAATCAGCCCCAGCATTTT.

The genes are TRBV2 and TRBJ2-2; D possibly corresponds to TRBD1 (5 bases). The CDR3 totals 15 residues. Germline V gene lookup returns CDR1 SNHLY and CDR2 FYNNEI. V shed 7 bases and J shed 0 bases, with 12 bases lying between them. This CDR3 reads CASTRELTNTGELFF. The CDR3 DNA is TGTGCCAGCACCAGGGAACTTACGAACACCGGGGAGCTGTTTTTT. Full variable domain (rest looked up from reference TRBV2 and TRBJ2-2): EPEVTQTPSHQVTQMGQEVILRCVPISNHLYFYWYRQILGQKVEFLVSFYNNEISEKSEIFDDQFSVERPDGSNFTLKIRSTKLEDSAMYFCASTRELTNTGELFFGEGSRLTVL.

The rearrangement links TRBV7-3 to TRBJ2-1; TRBD2 aligns across 8 bases. In germline, CDR1 is SGHTA, CDR2 FQGTGA. V gave up 4 bases and J gave up 9 bases; unmatched junction bases: 5. The CDR3 loop spans 13 amino acids. The CDR3 protein is CASSYGLASEQFF. The CDR3 DNA reads as TGTGCCAGCAGCTATGGACTAGCTAGTGAGCAGTTCTTC.

The chain is built from TRBV28 and TRBJ1-5; possibly TRBD1 for D (6 bases). Trimming removed 7 bases at V and 3 bases at J, with 10 bases between. From germline, CDR1 is MDHEN and CDR2 SYDVKM. CDR3 size: 13 residues. The CDR3 sequence: CASTGQPNQPQHF. The CDR3 DNA is TGTGCCAGCACAGGACAGCCCAATCAGCCCCAGCATTTT.

The V call is TRBV7-9, the J call TRBJ1-1; TRBD1 matches 9 bases. V lost 2 bases to trimming and J lost 4 bases; unmatched junction nucleotides: 2. Germline CDR1 SEHNR, CDR2 FQNEAQ (reference sequence). The CDR3 sequence is 14 residues long. This CDR3 reads CASSLPGQGTEAFF. CDR3 bases: TGTGCCAGCAGCTTACCGGGACAGGGCACTGAAGCTTTCTTT.

This clone was picked up a small number of times. The same CDR3 can be traced to other DNA sequences in this sample. This rearrangement joins TRBV5-1 to TRBJ2-1; D is possibly TRBD2 (6 bases). Trimming shortened V by 0 bases and J by 0 bases, and 7 bases separated the two germline ends. Looked up from germline, CDR1 is SGHRS and CDR2 is YFSETQ. The CDR3 runs 15 residues. CDR3 protein: CASSLEGGSYNEQFF. The CDR3 bases are TGCGCCAGCAGCTTGGAGGGAGGCTCCTACAATGAGCAGTTCTTC.

This CDR3 reads CASSTQREGPPDTQYF. The CDR3 nucleotides are TGTGCCAGCAGCACCCAGCGGGAGGGCCCTCCAGATACGCAGTATTTT. This rearrangement joins TRBV7-2 to TRBJ2-3, with TRBD2 identical over 10 bases. The germline V gene encodes CDR1 SGHTA and CDR2 FQGNSA. The V gene end was trimmed by 5 bases and the J gene end by 4 bases; junction bases not matched to a gene: 9. The CDR3 runs 16 residues.

The rearrangement links TRBV5-6 to TRBJ2-7; 7 positions match TRBD2. Germline assignment: CDR1 SGHDT and CDR2 YYEEEE. Unmatched junction bases numbered 9, after V lost 3 bases and J lost 3 bases. CDR3 length: 15 residues. CDR3 nucleotides: TGTGCCAGCAGCTCCTCCGTCGGCGGGAGCTACGAGCAGTACTTC. As protein: CASSSSVGGSYEQYF.

This clone has just one count. The chain links TRBV5-1 to TRBJ2-7; tentatively, D is TRBD2 (6 bases). Germline lookup yields CDR1 SGHRS and CDR2 YFSETQ. The CDR3 consists of 13 residues. Deletions cut 4 bases from V and 3 bases from J, with 11 bases between. The CDR3 DNA is TGCGCCAGCAGCCAGGGACTGGTCTACGAGCAGTACTTC. Translated: CASSQGLVYEQYF.

V gene TRBV7-8 combines with J gene TRBJ2-3, with D perhaps matching TRBD2 (6 bases). Germline loops: CDR1 SGHVS, CDR2 FQNEAQ. Trimming left V 0 bases short and J 5 bases short, with 18 bases between. There are 17 residues in the CDR3. Here the CDR3 reads CASSLALVGSGGDTQYF. In DNA, the CDR3 is TGTGCCAGCAGCTTAGCGCTGGTCGGGAGTGGTGGAGATACGCAGTATTTT.

This clone was recorded a few times. CDR3 loop: CASSQVGTSQETQYF. CDR3 DNA sequence: TGCGCCAGCAGCCAAGTTGGGACTAGCCAAGAGACCCAGTACTTC. The rearrangement links TRBV4-1 to TRBJ2-5, with 8 bases lining up with TRBD2. Germline V CDR1 and CDR2: MGHRA, YSYEKL. The V segment lost 1 base and the J segment 1 base; nucleotides outside the gene matches: 2. The CDR3 extends over 15 amino acids.

The rearrangement joins TRBV4-2 to TRBJ1-3, with D hard to call. This CDR3 comprises 15 residues. V lost 1 base, J lost 0 bases, and 7 bases lay in between. Germline CDR1 LGHNA, CDR2 YNFKEQ. Written as DNA, the CDR3 is TGTGCCAGCAGCCAAGTGAAAGCCTCTGGAAACACCATATATTTT. This codes for CASSQVKASGNTIYF.

The V gene is TRBV6-1, the J gene TRBJ2-7, with D possibly matching TRBD1 (6 bases). Germline V gives CDR1 MNHNS, CDR2 SASEGT. The V end lost 5 bases, the J end lost 0 bases, and 11 bases lay between the germline ends. The CDR3 extends over 14 amino acids. The CDR3: CASSQGSSSYEQYF. The DNA for the CDR3 is TGTGCCAGCAGTCAGGGGTCGAGCTCCTACGAGCAGTACTTC.

V usage is TRBV30 and J usage is TRBJ1-2; the match to TRBD1 covers 7 bases. Germline trimming cut 0 bases from V and 6 bases from J; bases unmatched to any gene: 4. Germline CDR1 is GTSNPN and CDR2 is SVGIG (reference sequence). The CDR3 has 13 amino acids. The CDR3 DNA reads TGTGCCTGGAGTGTAAAGGGGGCAGATGGCTACACCTTC. Protein: CAWSVKGADGYTF.

A single count supports this clone. The chain carries TRBV18 and TRBJ2-1, with no clear D. The V and J ends lost 3 bases and 10 bases respectively, with 7 bases between them. The germline V gene encodes CDR1 KGHSH and CDR2 LQKENI. The CDR3 totals 11 residues. The CDR3: CASSPLEEQFF. DNA for the CDR3: TGTGCCAGCTCACCGTTGGAGGAGCAGTTCTTC.

This sequence joins TRBV11-2 and TRBJ2-7; D remains unclear. Per the germline V gene, CDR1 is SGHAT and CDR2 is FQNNGV. The CDR3 runs 15 residues. V was pared by 3 bases and J by 0 bases, with 12 bases between. The CDR3 protein is CASSLGPDGSYEQYF. In DNA, the CDR3 is TGTGCCAGCAGCTTGGGCCCGGATGGCTCCTACGAGCAGTACTTC.

The genes are TRBV29-1 and TRBJ2-3; perhaps TRBD1 as D (6 bases). V lost 3 bases, J lost 1 base, and 11 bases lay in between. Per germline, CDR1 SQVTM and CDR2 ANQGSEA. This CDR3 is built from 14 residues. The CDR3 reads CSVEGDTGTDTQYF. The CDR3 DNA sequence: TGCAGCGTTGAGGGGGACACTGGCACAGATACGCAGTATTTT.